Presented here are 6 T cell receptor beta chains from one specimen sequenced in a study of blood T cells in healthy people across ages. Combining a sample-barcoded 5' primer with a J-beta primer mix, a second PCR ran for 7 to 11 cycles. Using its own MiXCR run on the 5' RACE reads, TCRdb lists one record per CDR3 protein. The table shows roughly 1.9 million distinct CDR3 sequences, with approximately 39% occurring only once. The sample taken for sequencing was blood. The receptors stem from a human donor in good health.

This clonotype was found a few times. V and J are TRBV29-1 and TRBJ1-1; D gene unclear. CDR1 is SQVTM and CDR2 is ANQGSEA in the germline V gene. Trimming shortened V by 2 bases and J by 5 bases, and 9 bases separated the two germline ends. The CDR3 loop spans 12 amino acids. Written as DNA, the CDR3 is TGCAGCGTTGAACAGGTGGAGACTGAAGCTTTCTTT. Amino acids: CSVEQVETEAFF. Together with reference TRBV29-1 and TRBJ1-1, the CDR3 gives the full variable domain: SAVISQKPSRDICQRGTSLTIQCQVDSQVTMMFWYRQQPGQSLTLIATANQGSEATYESGFVIDKFPISRPNLTFSTLTVSNMSPEDSSIYLCSVEQVETEAFFGQGTRLTVV.

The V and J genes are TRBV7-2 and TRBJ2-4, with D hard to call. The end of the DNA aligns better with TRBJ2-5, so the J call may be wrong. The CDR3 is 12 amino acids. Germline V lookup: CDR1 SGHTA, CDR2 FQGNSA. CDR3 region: CASSFPGQTQYF. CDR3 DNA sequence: TGTGCCAGCAGCTTCCCCGGGCAGACCCAGTACTTC.

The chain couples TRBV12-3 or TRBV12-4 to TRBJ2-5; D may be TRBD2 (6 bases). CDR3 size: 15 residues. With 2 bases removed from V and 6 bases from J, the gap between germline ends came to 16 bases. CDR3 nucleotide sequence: TGTGCCAGCAGTTTAAACGGGGACTCCCAGAAGACCCAGTACTTC. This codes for CASSLNGDSQKTQYF.

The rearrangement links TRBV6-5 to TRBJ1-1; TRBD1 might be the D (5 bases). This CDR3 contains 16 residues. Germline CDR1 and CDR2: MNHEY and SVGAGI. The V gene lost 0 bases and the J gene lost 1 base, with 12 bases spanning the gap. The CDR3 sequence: CASSYSIGGANTEAFF. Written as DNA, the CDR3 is TGTGCCAGCAGTTACTCGATCGGGGGAGCGAACACTGAAGCTTTCTTT.

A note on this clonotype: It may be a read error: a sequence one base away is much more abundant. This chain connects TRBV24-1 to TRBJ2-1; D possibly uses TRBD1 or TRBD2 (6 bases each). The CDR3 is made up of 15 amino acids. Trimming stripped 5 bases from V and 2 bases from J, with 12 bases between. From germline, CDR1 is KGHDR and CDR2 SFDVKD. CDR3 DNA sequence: TGTGCCACCAGTGCCGGGGGCAGCCCCTACAATGAGCAGTTCTTC. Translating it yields CATSAGGSPYNEQFF.

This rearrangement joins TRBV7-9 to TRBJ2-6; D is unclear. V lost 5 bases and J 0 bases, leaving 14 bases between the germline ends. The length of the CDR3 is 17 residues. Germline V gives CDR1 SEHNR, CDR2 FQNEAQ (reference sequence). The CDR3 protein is CASSPSRLGSGANVLTF. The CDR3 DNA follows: TGTGCCAGCAGCCCAAGTCGGCTTGGCTCTGGGGCCAACGTCCTGACTTTC. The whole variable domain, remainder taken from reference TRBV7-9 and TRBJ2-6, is DTGVSQNPRHKITKRGQNVTFRCDPISEHNRLYWYRQTLGQGPEFLTYFQNEAQLEKSRLLSDRFSAERPKGSFSTLEIQRTEQGDSAMYLCASSPSRLGSGANVLTFGAGSRLTVL.